This paragraph covers one T cell receptor (beta chain) sequence. This specimen comes from a study of OX40 agonist ivuxolimab in advanced cancers. Across the whole study: With ivuxolimab, an agonistic anti-OX40 (CD134) antibody, patients were treated.

Repertoires were generated with immunoSEQ multiplex PCR, while TCRdb's copy carries only in-frame clones and drops some. This table has around 22,000 clones, about 88% appearing once. Looked up from germline, CDR1 is ENHRY and CDR2 is SYGVKD. CDR3 length: 14 residues. With 0 bases removed from V and 2 bases from J, the gap between germline ends came to 5 bases. Sample: CD4+ or CD8+ T cells sorted from blood, taken in a trial of the OX40 agonist ivuxolimab. This sequence joins TRBV10-3 and TRBJ1-5; D is uncertain. The clonotype was recovered from an adult with an advanced solid tumor such as melanoma, head and neck, liver or kidney cancer. DNA of the CDR3: TGTGCCATCAGTGAGTCGATTGGCAATCAGCCCCAGCATTTT. Protein: CAISESIGNQPQHF.